The rows below give T cell receptor beta chains drawn from one sample of a study of T cells after somatic rescue of genetic block. This table comes from immunoSEQ multiplex PCR, and its TCRdb copy is limited to in-frame clones, with some not included. Seen here are about 67,000 clones, roughly 94% observed once, and the top ten hold 3%. The source material was peripheral blood mononuclear cells (PBMCs). The receptors shown here come from a man in his forties or fifties. CDR3s include the opening cysteine and the closing phenylalanine or tryptophan. The D gene is left open where the match is weak. Expanded clones get a size class; other rows say once, few or many, or leave the size out.

D	V	size	J	DNA	CDR3
TRBD1	TRBV9	.	TRBJ1-6	TGTGCCAGCAGCCCCCGGACAGGGGTTAGCTCCTATAATTCACCCCTCCACTTT	CASSPRTGVSSYNSPLHF
TRBD1	TRBV18	.	TRBJ2-4	TGTGCCAGCTCACAGGACAGGGGGAGGAACATTCAGTACTTC	CASSQDRGRNIQYF
TRBD1	TRBV7-6	.	TRBJ2-1	TGTGCCAGCAGCTTAGCGCCCGGGACAGATCGAGAGCAGTTCTTC	CASSLAPGTDREQFF
.	TRBV11-2	.	TRBJ2-6	TGTGCCAGCAGCTTAGTTAAACCTTTAAGTGGGGCCAACGTCCTGACTTTC	CASSLVKPLSGANVLTF
.	TRBV5-5	once	TRBJ2-3	TGTGCCAGCAGCTTGGTGCCGGGTACCACAGATACGCAGTATTTT	CASSLVPGTTDTQYF
.	TRBV27	.	TRBJ1-1	TGTGCCAGCAGTTTGAGCACAGGGCGGAACACTGAAGCTTTCTTT	CASSLSTGRNTEAFF
TRBD1	TRBV28	.	TRBJ2-5	TGTGCCAGCAGTGCATTATTCCACAGGGGACCCCAAGAGACCCAGTACTTC	CASSALFHRGPQETQYF
.	TRBV9	.	TRBJ2-6	TGTGCCAGCAGCGTAGCAGGGGCTGGGGCCAACGTCCTGACTTTC	CASSVAGAGANVLTF
.	TRBV19	.	TRBJ1-3	TGTGCCAGTAGTCCCGGGCTGGACCCTGGAAACACCATATATTTT	CASSPGLDPGNTIYF
.	TRBV5-1	.	TRBJ2-3	TGCGCCAGCAGCTTGACGGGGACGAGGGATACGCAGTATTTT	CASSLTGTRDTQYF
TRBD1	TRBV6-5	.	TRBJ2-7	TGTGCCAGCGGGACAGGGGGCGCATTCTACGAGCAGTACTTC	CASGTGGAFYEQYF
.	TRBV6-6	few	TRBJ2-7	TGTGCCAGCATCGACGGGGGTAACTACGAGCAGTACTTC	CASIDGGNYEQYF
TRBD2	TRBV13	.	TRBJ2-5	TGTGCCAGCAGCCGCGGGGGGGAGACCCAGTACTTC	CASSRGGETQYF
TRBD2	TRBV11-2	.	TRBJ2-1	TGTGCCAGCAGCTCAAGGACTAGCGGGAGCGGTTACAATGAGCAGTTCTTC	CASSSRTSGSGYNEQFF
.	TRBV10-3	.	TRBJ2-7	TGTGCCATCAGTTCTCTAGGTAACGCCTACGAGCAGTACTTC	CAISSLGNAYEQYF
.	TRBV7-3	.	TRBJ2-7	TGTGCCAGCAGCTTAACCCTAGCGAGCGAGCAGTACTTC	CASSLTLASEQYF
TRBD2	TRBV11-2	once	TRBJ2-7	TGTGCCAGCAGCTTTGAGCGGGAGGGCCGCTACGAGCAGTACTTC	CASSFEREGRYEQYF
.	TRBV4-1	.	TRBJ1-2	TGCGCCAGCAGCCAAGAAGGTCGGTCACAGGGTGCTAACTATGGCTACACCTTC	CASSQEGRSQGANYGYTF
TRBD2	TRBV19	.	TRBJ2-3	TGTGCCAGTAGTTTAACTAGCGGGGTCGCAGATACGCAGTATTTT	CASSLTSGVADTQYF
.	TRBV6-1	.	TRBJ1-1	TGTGCCAGCAGTGAAAGTGACATTGCCACTGAAGCTTTCTTT	CASSESDIATEAFF
TRBD1	TRBV5-6	.	TRBJ1-5	TGTGCCAGCAGCTTGTGGGACAGTGTCGAGCCCCAGCATTTT	CASSLWDSVEPQHF
.	TRBV6-5	.	TRBJ1-2	TGTGCCAGCAGTTCCGCCCCGGAGCGTTCGGGGGGCTACACCTTC	CASSSAPERSGGYTF
TRBD1	TRBV25-1	.	TRBJ2-5	TGTGCCAGCAGTGTCGGACAGGGGCAAGAGACCCAGTACTTC	CASSVGQGQETQYF
.	TRBV5-1	.	TRBJ2-6	TGCGCCAGCAGCTTCAAAGGGGTGGCTGGGGCCAACGTCCTGACTTTC	CASSFKGVAGANVLTF
TRBD2	TRBV5-5	.	TRBJ2-1	TGTGCCAGCAGCTTTTCCGGGACTAGGGACGATGAGCAGTTCTTC	CASSFSGTRDDEQFF
.	TRBV18	.	TRBJ1-1	TGTGCCAGCTCACTAGGGGATTCCGAAGCTGAAGCTTTCTTT	CASSLGDSEAEAFF
.	TRBV13	.	TRBJ2-5	TGTGCCAGCAGCTTAGGTGCTGAACAAGAGACCCAGTACTTC	CASSLGAEQETQYF
TRBD2	TRBV2	.	TRBJ2-5	TGTGCCAGCAGTCCCCGGGCTAGCGGGGTCGAGACCCAGTACTTC	CASSPRASGVETQYF
TRBD2	TRBV9	.	TRBJ2-2	TGTGCCAGCAGCGCCAGGACTAGCGGGGGGGCCGGGGAGCTGTTTTTT	CASSARTSGGAGELFF
TRBD2	TRBV7-9	.	TRBJ2-1	TGTGCCAGCTGCGGGACTAGCGGGAGAAGTGGTGAGCAGTTCTTC	CASCGTSGRSGEQFF
.	TRBV30	.	TRBJ1-4	TGTGCCTGGAGTGTACTACCGGGACAAAGATCCCCGGACGGGGAAAAACTGTTTTTT	CAWSVLPGQRSPDGEKLFF
TRBD1	TRBV11-3	.	TRBJ2-5	TGTGCCAGCAGCCCTGGACAGGGTGAAGAGACCCAGTACTTC	CASSPGQGEETQYF
TRBD1	TRBV7-9	.	TRBJ2-7	TGTGCCAGCAGCTCATCGCCAGGGGGCGAGCAGTACTTC	CASSSSPGGEQYF
TRBD1	TRBV27	.	TRBJ2-7	TGTGCCAGCATGGCCAGGGGGCTAACAGAAGAGCAGTACTTC	CASMARGLTEEQYF
TRBD1	TRBV6-1	.	TRBJ2-7	TGTGCCAGTCGACAGGGGGCCAACGAGCAGTACTTC	CASRQGANEQYF
TRBD2	TRBV4-1	.	TRBJ2-2	TGCGCCAGCAGCCGAAAGGGACTAGCGGGAGGGCCGGGGAACACCGGGGAGCTGTTTTTT	CASSRKGLAGGPGNTGELFF
.	TRBV18	.	TRBJ2-5	TGTGCCAGCTCACTCATGAGGGAGACCCAGTACTTC	CASSLMRETQYF
.	TRBV30	.	TRBJ1-5	TGTGCCTGGAGTGCTGGGGACCTTAGCAATCAGCCCCAGCATTTT	CAWSAGDLSNQPQHF
.	TRBV15	.	TRBJ2-4	TGTGCCACCAGCAGAGACCCCGTCCGGGAAAACATTCAGTACTTC	CATSRDPVRENIQYF
.	TRBV4-1	once	TRBJ2-1	TGCGCCAGCACAAGGGGGCGGGAGGACTACAATGAGCAGTTCTTC	CASTRGREDYNEQFF
.	TRBV5-1	.	TRBJ1-6	TGCGCCAGCAGCCGAGGGAGTCAGAATAATTCACCCCTCCACTTT	CASSRGSQNNSPLHF
TRBD2	TRBV7-8	.	TRBJ2-7	TGTGCCAGCAGCTTTCCCCTAGCGGGATCCTACGAGCAGTACTTC	CASSFPLAGSYEQYF
TRBD2	TRBV27	.	TRBJ2-1	TGTGCCAGCAGTTTAGAGGGCGGGGGGGCCTTGAATGAGCAGTTCTTC	CASSLEGGGALNEQFF
.	TRBV6-5	.	TRBJ2-1	TGTGCCAGCAGTCAAGACTCCCTCGGTGAGCAGTTCTTC	CASSQDSLGEQFF
TRBD2	TRBV5-1	.	TRBJ2-5	TGCGCCAGCAGAACCGGGACTAGGGGTTCGGGGGAGACCCAGTACTTC	CASRTGTRGSGETQYF